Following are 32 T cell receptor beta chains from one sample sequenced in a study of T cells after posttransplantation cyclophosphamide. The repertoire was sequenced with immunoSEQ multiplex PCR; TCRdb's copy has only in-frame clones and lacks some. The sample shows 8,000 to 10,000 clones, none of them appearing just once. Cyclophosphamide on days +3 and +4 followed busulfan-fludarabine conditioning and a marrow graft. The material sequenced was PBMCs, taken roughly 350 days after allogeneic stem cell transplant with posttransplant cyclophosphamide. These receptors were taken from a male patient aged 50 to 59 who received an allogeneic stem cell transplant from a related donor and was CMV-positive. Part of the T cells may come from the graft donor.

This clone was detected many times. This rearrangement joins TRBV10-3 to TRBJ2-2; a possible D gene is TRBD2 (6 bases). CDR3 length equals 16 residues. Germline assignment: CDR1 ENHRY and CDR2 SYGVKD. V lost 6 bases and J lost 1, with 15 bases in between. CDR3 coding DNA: TGTGCCATCAGCCCTGGGGGGTCTGTGAACACCGGGGAGCTGTTTTTT. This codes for CAISPGGSVNTGELFF.

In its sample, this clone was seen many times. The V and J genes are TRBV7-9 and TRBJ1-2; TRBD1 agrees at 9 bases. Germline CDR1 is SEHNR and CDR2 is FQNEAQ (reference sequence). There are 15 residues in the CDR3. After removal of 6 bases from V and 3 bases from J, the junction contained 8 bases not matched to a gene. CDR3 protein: CASSLTGGTHYGYTF. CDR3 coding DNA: TGTGCCAGCAGTCTTACAGGGGGCACGCACTATGGCTACACCTTC. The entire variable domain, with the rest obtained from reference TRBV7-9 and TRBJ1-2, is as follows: DTGVSQNPRHKITKRGQNVTFRCDPISEHNRLYWYRQTLGQGPEFLTYFQNEAQLEKSRLLSDRFSAERPKGSFSTLEIQRTEQGDSAMYLCASSLTGGTHYGYTFGSGTRLTVV.

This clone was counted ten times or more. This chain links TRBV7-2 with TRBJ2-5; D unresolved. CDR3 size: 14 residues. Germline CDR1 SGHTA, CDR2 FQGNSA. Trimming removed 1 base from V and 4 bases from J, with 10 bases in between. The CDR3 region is CASSLGSNSETQYF. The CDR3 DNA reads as TGTGCCAGCAGCTTAGGTAGTAACTCAGAGACCCAGTACTTC. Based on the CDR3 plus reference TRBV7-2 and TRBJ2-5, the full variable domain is GAGVSQSPSNKVTEKGKDVELRCDPISGHTALYWYRQSLGQGLEFLIYFQGNSAPDKSGLPSDRFSAERTGGSVSTLTIQRTQQEDSAVYLCASSLGSNSETQYFGPGTRLLVL.

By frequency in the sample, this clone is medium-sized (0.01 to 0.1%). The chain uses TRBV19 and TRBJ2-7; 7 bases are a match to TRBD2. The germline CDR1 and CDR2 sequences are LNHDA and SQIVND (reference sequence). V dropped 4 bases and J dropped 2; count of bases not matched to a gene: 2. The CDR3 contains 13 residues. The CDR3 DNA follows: TGTGCCAGTAGTAAAGGACTAGCCTACGAGCAGTACTTC. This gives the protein CASSKGLAYEQYF.

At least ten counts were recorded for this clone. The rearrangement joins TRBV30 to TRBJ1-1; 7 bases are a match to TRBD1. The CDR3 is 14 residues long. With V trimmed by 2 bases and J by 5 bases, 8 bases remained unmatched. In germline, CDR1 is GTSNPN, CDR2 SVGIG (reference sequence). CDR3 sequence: CAWSITQGRTEAFF. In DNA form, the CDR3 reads TGTGCCTGGAGTATAACACAGGGGCGGACTGAAGCTTTCTTT.

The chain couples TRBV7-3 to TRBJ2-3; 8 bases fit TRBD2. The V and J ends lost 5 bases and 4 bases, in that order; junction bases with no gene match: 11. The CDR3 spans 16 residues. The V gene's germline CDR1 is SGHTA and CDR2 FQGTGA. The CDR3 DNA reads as TGTGCCAGCAGCCTCAACCCAGCGGGAGTGCCAGATACGCAGTATTTT. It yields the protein CASSLNPAGVPDTQYF. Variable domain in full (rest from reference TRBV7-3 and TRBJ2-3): GAGVSQTPSNKVTEKGKYVELRCDPISGHTALYWYRQSLGQGPEFLIYFQGTGAADDSGLPNDRFFAVRPEGSVSTLKIQRTERGDSAVYLCASSLNPAGVPDTQYFGPGTRLTVL.

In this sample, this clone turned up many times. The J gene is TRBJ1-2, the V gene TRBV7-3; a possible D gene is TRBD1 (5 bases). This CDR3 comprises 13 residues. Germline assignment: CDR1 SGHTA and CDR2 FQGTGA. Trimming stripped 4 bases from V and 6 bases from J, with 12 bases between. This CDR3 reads CASSSREGHGYTF. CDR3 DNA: TGTGCCAGCAGCTCCCGGGAGGGGCATGGCTACACCTTC.

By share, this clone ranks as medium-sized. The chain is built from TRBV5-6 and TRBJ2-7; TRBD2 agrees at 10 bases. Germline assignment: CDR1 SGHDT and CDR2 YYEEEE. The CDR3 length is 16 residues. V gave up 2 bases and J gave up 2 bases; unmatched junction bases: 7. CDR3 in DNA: TGTGCCAGCAGCTTATCAGGACTAGCGGACACCTACGAGCAGTACTTC. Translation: CASSLSGLADTYEQYF.

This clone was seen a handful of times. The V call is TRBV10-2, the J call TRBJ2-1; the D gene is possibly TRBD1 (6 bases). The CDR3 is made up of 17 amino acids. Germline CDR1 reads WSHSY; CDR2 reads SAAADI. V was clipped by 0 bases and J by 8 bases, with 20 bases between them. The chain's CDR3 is CASSESIGGLGADEQFF. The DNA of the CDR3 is TGCGCCAGCAGTGAGTCGATTGGTGGCTTGGGGGCTGATGAGCAGTTCTTC.

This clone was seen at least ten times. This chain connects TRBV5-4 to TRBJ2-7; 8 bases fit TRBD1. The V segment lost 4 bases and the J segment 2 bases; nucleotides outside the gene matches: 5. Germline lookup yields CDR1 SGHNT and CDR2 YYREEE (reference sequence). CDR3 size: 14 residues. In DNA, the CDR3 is TGTGCCAGCAGCCCGACAGGGGCGACCTACGAGCAGTACTTC. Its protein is CASSPTGATYEQYF.

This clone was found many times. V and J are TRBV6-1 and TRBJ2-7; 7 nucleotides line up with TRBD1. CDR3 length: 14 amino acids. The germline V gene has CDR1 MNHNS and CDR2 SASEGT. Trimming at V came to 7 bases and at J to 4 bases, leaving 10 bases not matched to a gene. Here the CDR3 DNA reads TGTGCCAGCAATTCCGGGACAGCCTATTACGAGCAGTACTTC. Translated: CASNSGTAYYEQYF.

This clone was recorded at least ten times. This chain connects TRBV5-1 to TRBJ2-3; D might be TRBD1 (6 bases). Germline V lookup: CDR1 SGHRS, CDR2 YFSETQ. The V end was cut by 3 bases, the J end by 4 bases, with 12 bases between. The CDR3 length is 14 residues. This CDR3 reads CASSSRTAADTQYF. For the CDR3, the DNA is TGCGCCAGCAGCTCCCGGACAGCAGCAGATACGCAGTATTTT.

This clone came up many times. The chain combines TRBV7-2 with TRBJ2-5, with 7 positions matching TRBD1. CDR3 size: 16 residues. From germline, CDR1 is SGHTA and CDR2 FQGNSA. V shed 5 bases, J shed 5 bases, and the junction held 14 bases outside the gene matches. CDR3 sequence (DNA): TGTGCCAGCAGCCAGGGGGTAGGCGGGTTTGGGGAGACCCAGTACTTC. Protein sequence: CASSQGVGGFGETQYF.

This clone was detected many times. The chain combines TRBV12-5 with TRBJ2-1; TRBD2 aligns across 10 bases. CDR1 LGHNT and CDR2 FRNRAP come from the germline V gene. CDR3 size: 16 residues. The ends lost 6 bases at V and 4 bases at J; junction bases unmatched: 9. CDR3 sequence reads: CASGPKTSGLYNEQFF. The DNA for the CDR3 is TGTGCTAGTGGCCCTAAGACTAGCGGGTTATACAATGAGCAGTTCTTC.

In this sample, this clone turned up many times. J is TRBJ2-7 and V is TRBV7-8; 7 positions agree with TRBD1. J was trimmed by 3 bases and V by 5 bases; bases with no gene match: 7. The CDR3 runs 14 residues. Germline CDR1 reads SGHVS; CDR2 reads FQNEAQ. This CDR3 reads CASSLGTADYEQYF. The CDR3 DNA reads TGTGCCAGCAGCCTCGGGACAGCAGACTACGAGCAGTACTTC.

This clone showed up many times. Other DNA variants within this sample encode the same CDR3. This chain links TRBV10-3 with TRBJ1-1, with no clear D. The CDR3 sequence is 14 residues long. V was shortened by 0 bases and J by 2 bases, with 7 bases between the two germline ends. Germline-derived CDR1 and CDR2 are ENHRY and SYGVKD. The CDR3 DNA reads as TGTGCCATCAGTGAGTCCCGAGAAAACACTGAAGCTTTCTTT. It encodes CAISESRENTEAFF.

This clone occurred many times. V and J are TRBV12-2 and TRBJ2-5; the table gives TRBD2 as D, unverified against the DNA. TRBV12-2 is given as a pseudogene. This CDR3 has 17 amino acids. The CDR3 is CASRLLPGSSTRETQYF. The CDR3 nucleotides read TGTGCAAGTCGCTTACTTCCCGGGAGTTCGACCCGAGAGACCCAGTACTTC.

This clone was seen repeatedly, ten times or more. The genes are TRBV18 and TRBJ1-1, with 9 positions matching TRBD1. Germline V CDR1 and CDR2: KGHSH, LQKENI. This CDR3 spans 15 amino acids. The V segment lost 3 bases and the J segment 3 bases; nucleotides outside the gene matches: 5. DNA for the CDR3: TGTGCCAGCTCACCGGTGACAGGGGGGGACACTGAAGCTTTCTTT. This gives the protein CASSPVTGGDTEAFF. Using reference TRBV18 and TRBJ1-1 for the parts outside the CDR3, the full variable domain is NAGVMQNPRHLVRRRGQEARLRCSPMKGHSHVYWYRQLPEEGLKFMVYLQKENIIDESGMPKERFSAEFPKEGPSILRIQQVVRGDSAAYFCASSPVTGGDTEAFFGQGTRLTVV.

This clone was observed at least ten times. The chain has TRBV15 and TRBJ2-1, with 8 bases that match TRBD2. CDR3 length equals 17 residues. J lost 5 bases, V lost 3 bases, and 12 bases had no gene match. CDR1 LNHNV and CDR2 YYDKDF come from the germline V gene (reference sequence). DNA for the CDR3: TGTGCCACCAGCAGCAGACGGACCGGGACTAGACACAATGAGCAGTTCTTC. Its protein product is CATSSRRTGTRHNEQFF.

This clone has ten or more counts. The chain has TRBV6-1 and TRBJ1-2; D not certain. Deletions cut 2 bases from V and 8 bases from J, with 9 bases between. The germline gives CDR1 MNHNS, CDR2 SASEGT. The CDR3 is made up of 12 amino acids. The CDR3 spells CASSEWSYGYTF. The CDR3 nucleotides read TGTGCCAGCAGTGAATGGAGTTACGGCTACACCTTC.

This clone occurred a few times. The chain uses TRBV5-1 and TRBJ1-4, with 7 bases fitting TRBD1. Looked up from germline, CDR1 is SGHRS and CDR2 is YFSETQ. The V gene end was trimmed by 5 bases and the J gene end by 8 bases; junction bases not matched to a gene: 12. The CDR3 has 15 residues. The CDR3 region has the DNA TGCGCCAGCAGACGCTCCGGGACAGTCCCCGAAAAACTGTTTTTT. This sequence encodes CASRRSGTVPEKLFF.

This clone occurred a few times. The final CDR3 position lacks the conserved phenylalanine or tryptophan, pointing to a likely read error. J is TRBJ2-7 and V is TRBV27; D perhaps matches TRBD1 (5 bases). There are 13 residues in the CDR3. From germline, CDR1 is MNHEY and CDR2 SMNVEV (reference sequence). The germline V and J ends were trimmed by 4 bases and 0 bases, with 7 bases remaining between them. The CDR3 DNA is TGTGCCAGCAGTTCGGACACCTCCTACGAGCAGTACATC. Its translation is CASSSDTSYEQYI.

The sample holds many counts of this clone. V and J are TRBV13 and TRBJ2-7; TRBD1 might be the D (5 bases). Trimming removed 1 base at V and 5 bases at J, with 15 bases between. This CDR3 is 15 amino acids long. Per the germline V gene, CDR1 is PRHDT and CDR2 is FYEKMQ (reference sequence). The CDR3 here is CASSLEGDLSNEQYF. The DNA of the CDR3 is TGTGCCAGCAGCTTAGAAGGGGATCTGTCAAACGAGCAGTACTTC.

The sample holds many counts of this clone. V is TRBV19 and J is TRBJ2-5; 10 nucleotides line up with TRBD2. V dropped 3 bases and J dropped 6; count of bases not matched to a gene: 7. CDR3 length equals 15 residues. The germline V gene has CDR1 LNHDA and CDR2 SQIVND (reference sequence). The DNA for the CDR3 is TGTGCCAGTAGTATGGCTAGCGGGAGCCTGAAGACCCAGTACTTC. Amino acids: CASSMASGSLKTQYF.

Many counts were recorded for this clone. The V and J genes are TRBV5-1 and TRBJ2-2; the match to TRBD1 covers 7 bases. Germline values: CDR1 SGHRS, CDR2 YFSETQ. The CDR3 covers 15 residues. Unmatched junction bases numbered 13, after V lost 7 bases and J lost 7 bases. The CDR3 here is CASGEGQSFFGELFF. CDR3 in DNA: TGCGCCAGCGGCGAGGGACAGTCCTTCTTCGGGGAGCTGTTTTTT.

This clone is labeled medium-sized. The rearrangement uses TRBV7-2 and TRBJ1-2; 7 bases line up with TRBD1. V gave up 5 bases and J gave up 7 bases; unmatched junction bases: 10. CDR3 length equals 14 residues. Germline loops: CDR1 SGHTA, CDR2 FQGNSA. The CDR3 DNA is TGTGCCAGCAGCCTAGGACAGGCGTCGGGTGGCTACACCTTC. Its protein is CASSLGQASGGYTF.

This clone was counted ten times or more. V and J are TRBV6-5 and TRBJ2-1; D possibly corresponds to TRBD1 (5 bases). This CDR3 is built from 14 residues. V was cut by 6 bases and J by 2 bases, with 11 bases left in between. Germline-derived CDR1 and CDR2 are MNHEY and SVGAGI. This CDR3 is CASSPTETYNEQFF. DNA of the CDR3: TGTGCCAGCAGCCCGACAGAAACCTACAATGAGCAGTTCTTC.

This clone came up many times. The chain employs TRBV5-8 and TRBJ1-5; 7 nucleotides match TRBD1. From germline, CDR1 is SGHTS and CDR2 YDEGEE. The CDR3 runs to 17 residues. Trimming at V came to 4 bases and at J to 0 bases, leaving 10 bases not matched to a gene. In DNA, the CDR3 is TGTGCCAGCAGCCCCCTAGGGGGCTTTTATAGCAATCAGCCCCAGCATTTT. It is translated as CASSPLGGFYSNQPQHF.

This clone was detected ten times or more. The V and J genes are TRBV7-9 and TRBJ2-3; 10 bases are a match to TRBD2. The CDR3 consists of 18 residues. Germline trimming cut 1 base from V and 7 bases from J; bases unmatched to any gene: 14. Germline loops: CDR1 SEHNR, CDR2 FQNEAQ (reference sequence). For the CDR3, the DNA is TGTGCCAGCAGCTTAGAAGGGGCCAGCGGGAGGGCCTACAATACGCAGTATTTT. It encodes CASSLEGASGRAYNTQYF.

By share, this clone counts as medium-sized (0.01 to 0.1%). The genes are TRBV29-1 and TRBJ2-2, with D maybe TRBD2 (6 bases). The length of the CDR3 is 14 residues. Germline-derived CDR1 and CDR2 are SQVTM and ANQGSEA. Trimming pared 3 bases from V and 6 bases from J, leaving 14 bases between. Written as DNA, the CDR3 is TGCAGCGTTGACGGGGCTCGGGGGTCCGGGGAGCTGTTTTTT. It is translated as CSVDGARGSGELFF.

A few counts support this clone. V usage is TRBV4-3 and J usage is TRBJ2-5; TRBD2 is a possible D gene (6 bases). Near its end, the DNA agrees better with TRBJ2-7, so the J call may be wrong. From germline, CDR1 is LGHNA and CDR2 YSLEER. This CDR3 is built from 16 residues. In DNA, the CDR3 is TGCGCCAGCAGCCAAGATCCGACTAGTAATAGTCGCGAGCAGTACTTC. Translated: CASSQDPTSNSREQYF.

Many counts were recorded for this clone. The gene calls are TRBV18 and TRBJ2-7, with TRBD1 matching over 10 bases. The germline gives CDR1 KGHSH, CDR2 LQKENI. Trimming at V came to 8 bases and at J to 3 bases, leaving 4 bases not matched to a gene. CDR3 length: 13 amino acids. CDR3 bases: TGTGCCAGCCGGGACAGGGGTGGCTACGAGCAGTACTTC. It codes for CASRDRGGYEQYF.